What follows are 5 T cell receptor beta chains derived from one specimen sequenced in a study of memory CD4+ T cells and cytomegalovirus serostatus. The repertoire was sequenced with immunoSEQ multiplex PCR; TCRdb's copy has only in-frame clones and lacks some. The sample holds 75,000 to 90,000 clones, approximately 84% seen once. Single viable CD3+CD4+CD8-CD45RO+ cells were sorted as the memory CD4+ T cells. Specimen: memory CD4+ T cells from blood. These receptors were obtained from an adult in good health and CMV-seronegative.

The rearrangement links TRBV5-1 to TRBJ2-3; D may correspond to TRBD1 or TRBD2 (6 bases each). Germline-derived CDR1 and CDR2 are SGHRS and YFSETQ. V lost 0 bases and J lost 2, with 10 bases in between. This CDR3 is built from 15 residues. CDR3 DNA: TGCGCCAGCAGCTTGGGAGGGGGGACCACAGATACGCAGTATTTT. Protein: CASSLGGGTTDTQYF.

The chain couples TRBV4-3 to TRBJ1-2; no clear D gene. From germline, CDR1 is LGHNA and CDR2 YSLEER. The CDR3 covers 15 residues. Trimming stripped 2 bases from V and 5 bases from J, with 15 bases between. CDR3 nucleotides: TGCGCCAGCAGCCAACTCCTGGCAGCCCCATATGGCTACACCTTC. Amino acids: CASSQLLAAPYGYTF.

This clone is a singleton in its sample. This sequence joins TRBV6-5 and TRBJ1-1, with D uncertain. V lost 6 bases and J 1 base, leaving 6 bases between the germline ends. The CDR3 extends over 12 amino acids. CDR1 is MNHEY, CDR2 SVGAGI, per germline. The CDR3 nucleotides are TGTGCCAGCAGGGAACAGAACACTGAAGCTTTCTTT. Its translation: CASREQNTEAFF.

The gene calls are TRBV5-1 and TRBJ1-5, with 8 bases identical to TRBD1. Unmatched junction bases numbered 14, after V lost 4 bases and J lost 5 bases. This CDR3 has 17 residues. Looked up from germline, CDR1 is SGHRS and CDR2 is YFSETQ. In DNA form, the CDR3 reads TGCGCCAGCAGCGGTAACTGGACAGGGTCGATGGATCAGCCCCAGCATTTT. Translation gives CASSGNWTGSMDQPQHF.

This chain uses TRBV5-4 with TRBJ2-5, with D perhaps matching TRBD1 or TRBD2 (5 bases each). The CDR3 runs to 13 residues. V was cut by 3 bases and J by 0 bases, with 6 bases left in between. CDR1 and CDR2 from the germline V gene are SGHNT and YYREEE (reference sequence). CDR3 coding DNA: TGTGCCAGCAGCTGGGGGAACCAAGAGACCCAGTACTTC. It codes for CASSWGNQETQYF. Based on the CDR3 plus reference TRBV5-4 and TRBJ2-5, the full variable domain is ETGVTQSPTHLIKTRGQQVTLRCSSQSGHNTVSWYQQALGQGPQFIFQYYREEENGRGNFPPRFSGLQFPNYSSELNVNALELDDSALYLCASSWGNQETQYFGPGTRLLVL.